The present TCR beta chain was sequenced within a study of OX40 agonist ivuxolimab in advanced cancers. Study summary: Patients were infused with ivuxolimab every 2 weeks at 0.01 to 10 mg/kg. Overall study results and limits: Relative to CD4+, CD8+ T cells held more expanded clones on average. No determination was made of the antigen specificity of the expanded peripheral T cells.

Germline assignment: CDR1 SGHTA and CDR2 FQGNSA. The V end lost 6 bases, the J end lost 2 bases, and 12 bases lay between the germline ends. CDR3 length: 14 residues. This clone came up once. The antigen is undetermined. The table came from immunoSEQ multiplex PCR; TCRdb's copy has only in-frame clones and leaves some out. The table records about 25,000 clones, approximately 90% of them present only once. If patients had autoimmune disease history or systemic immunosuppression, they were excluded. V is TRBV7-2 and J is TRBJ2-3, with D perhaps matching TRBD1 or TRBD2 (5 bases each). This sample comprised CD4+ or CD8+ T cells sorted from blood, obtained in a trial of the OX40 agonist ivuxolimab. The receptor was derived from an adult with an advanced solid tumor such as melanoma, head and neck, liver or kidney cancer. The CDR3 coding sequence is TGTGCCAGCAGACGGGACCAGAACACAGATACGCAGTATTTT. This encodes CASRRDQNTDTQYF.